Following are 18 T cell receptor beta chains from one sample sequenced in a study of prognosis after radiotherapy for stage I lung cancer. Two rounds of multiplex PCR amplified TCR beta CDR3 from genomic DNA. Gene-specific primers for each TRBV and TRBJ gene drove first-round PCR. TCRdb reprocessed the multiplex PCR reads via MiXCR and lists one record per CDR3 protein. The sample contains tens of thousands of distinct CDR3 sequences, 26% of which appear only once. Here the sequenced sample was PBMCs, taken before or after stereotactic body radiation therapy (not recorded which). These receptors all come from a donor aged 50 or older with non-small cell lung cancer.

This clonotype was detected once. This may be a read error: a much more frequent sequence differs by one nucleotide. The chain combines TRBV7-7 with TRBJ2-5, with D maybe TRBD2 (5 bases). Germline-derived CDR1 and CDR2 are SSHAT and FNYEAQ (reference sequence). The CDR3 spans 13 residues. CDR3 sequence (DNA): TGTGCTAGCAGCGGAGGAGTCCAAGAGACCCATTACTTC. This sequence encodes CASSGGVQETHYF.

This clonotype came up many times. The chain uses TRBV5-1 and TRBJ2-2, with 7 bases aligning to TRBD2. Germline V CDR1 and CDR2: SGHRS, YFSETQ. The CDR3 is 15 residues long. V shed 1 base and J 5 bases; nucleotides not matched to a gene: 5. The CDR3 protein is CASSLSGGGTGELFF. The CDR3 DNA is TGCGCCAGCAGCTTGTCCGGGGGAGGGACCGGGGAGCTGTTTTTT.

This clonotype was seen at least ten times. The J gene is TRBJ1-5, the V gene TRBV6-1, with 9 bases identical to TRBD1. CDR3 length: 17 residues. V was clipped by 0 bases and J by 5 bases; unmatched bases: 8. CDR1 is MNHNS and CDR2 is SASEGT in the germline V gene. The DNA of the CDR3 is TGTGCCAGCAGTGAAGCCTGGGACAGGGTAAGAGATCAGCCCCAGCATTTT. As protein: CASSEAWDRVRDQPQHF.

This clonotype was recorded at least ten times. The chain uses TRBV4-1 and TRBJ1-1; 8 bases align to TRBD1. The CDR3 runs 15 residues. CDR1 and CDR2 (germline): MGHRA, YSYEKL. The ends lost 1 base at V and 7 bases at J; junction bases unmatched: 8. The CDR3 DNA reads TGCGCCAGCAGCCAAGTGGCAGAACAGGGGGGTGAAGCTTTCTTT. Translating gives CASSQVAEQGGEAFF.

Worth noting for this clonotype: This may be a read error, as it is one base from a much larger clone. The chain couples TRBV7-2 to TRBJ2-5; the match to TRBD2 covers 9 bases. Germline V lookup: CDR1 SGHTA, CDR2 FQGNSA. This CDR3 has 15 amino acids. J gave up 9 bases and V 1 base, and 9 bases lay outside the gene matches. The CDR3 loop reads CASSLELAGAEAQYF. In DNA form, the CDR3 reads TGTGCCAGCAGCTTAGAGTTAGCGGGGGCGGAGGCCCAGTACTTC.

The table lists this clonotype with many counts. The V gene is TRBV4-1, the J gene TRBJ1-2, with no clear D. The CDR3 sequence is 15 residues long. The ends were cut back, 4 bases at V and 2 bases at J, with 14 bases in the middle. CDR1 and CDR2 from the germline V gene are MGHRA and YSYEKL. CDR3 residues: CASSRSSGSNYGYTF. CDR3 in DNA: TGCGCCAGCAGCCGTAGTTCAGGATCAAACTATGGCTACACCTTC.

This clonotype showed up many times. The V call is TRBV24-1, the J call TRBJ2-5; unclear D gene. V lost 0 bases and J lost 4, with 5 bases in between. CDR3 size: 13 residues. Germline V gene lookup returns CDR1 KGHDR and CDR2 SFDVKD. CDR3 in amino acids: CATSDLSPETQYF. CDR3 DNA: TGTGCCACCAGTGATTTGAGTCCAGAGACCCAGTACTTC.

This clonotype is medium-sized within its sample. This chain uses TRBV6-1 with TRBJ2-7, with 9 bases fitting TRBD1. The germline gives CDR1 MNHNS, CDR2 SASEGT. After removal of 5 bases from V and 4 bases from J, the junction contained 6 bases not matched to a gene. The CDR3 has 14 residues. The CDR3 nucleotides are TGTGCCAGCAGTCGGGGACAGGGAATATACGAGCAGTACTTC. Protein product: CASSRGQGIYEQYF.

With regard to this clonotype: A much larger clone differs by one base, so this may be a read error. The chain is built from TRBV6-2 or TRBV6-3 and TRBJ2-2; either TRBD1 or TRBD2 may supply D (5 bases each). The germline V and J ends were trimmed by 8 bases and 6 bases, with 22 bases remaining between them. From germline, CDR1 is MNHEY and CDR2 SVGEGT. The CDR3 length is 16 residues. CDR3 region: CASGLRGVPVSGELFF. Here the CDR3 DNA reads TGTGCCAGCGGATTGAGAGGGGTGCCCGTGTCCGGGGAGCTGTTTTTT.

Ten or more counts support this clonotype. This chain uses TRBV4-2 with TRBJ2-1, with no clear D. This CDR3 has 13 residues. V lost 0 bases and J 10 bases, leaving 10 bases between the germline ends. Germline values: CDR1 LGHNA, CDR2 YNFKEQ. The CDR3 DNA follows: TGTGCCAGCAGCCAAGAGACGACCCGCGAGCAGTTCTTC. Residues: CASSQETTREQFF.

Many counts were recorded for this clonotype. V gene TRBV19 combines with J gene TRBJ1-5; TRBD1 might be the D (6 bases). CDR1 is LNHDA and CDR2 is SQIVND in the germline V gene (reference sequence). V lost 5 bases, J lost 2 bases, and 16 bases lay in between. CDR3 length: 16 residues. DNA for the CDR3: TGTGCCAGTAGTCCACGAGGGGGTTGGGGCAATCAGCCCCAGCATTTT. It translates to CASSPRGGWGNQPQHF.

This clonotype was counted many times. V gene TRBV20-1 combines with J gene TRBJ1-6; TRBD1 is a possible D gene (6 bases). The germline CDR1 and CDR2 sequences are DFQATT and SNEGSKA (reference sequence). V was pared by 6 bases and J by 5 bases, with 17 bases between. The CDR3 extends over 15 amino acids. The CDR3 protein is CSAKRAGTNNSPLHF. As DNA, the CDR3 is TGCAGTGCCAAGAGGGCAGGGACAAATAATTCACCCCTCCACTTT.

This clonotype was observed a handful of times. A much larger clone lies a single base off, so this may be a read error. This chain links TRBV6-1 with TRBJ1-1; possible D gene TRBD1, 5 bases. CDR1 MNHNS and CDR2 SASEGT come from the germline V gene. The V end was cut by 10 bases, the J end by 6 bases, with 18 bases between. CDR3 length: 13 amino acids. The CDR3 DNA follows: TGTGCCATCCTGGGGACCGTCGGTTCTGAAGCTTTCTTT. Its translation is CAILGTVGSEAFF.

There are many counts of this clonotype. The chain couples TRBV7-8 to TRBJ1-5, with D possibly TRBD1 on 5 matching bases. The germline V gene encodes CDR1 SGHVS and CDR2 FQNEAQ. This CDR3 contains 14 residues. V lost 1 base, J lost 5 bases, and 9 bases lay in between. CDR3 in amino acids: CASSLVPRDQPQHF. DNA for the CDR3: TGTGCCAGCAGCTTAGTGCCCAGGGATCAGCCCCAGCATTTT.

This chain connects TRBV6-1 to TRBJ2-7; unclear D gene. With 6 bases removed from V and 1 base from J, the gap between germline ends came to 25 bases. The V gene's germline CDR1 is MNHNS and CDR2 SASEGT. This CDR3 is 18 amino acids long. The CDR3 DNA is TGTGCCAGCAGAAATGGGCTGGCCTCATCATTCGAGTCCTACGAGCAGTACTTC. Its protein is CASRNGLASSFESYEQYF.

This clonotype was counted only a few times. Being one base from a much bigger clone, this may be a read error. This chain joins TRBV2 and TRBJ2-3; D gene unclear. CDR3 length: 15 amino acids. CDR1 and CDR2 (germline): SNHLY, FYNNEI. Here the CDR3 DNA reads TGTGCCGGCAGTGTCTCCCCCCTTATATCAGATACGCAGTATTTT. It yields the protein CAGSVSPLISDTQYF.

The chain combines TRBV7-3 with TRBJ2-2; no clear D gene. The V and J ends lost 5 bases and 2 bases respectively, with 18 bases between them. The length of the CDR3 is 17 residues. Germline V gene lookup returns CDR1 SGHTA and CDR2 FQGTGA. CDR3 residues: CASSLGPRRSNTGELFF. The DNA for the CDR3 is TGTGCCAGCAGCCTAGGTCCCCGAAGGTCTAACACCGGGGAGCTGTTTTTT.

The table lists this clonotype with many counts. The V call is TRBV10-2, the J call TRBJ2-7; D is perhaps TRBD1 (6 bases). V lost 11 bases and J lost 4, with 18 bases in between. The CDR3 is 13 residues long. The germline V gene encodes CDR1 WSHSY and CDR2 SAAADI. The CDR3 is CAGMLPGVYEQYF. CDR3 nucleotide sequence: TGCGCCGGCATGTTGCCAGGGGTTTACGAGCAGTACTTC.